These T cell receptor beta chains were read from a single sample in a study of shared clonotypes between healthy human individuals. Profiling relied on immunoSEQ multiplex PCR, and the TCRdb table lists in-frame clones only, not all of them. The sample includes millions of clones, 85% to 95% of them seen just once. Material for sequencing was naive CD4+ T cells sorted from blood. Every receptor here comes from a man aged 18 to 29 in good health. Each CDR3 is given with its conserved first and last residue. A D gene is named only where the DNA matches it firmly. Where a row states a size, it is once, few, many or the class of an expanded clone; other rows omit it.

>once|TRBV10-1|TRBJ2-3|NA
TGCGCCAGCAGCCCAGGGGGACTGAGCACAGATACGCAGTATTTT
CASSPGGLSTDTQYF
>NA|TRBV27|TRBJ1-6|NA
TGTGCCAGCAGTCAAATCTACCTTGCGGGTTCACCCCTCCACTTT
CASSQIYLAGSPLHF
>NA|TRBV10-3|TRBJ2-6|NA
TGTGCCATCAGTGAATCCGGGGTCGGGGCCAACGTCCTGACTTTC
CAISESGVGANVLTF
>NA|TRBV10-3|TRBJ2-3|TRBD2
TGTGCCATCAGTGCCTCCATGGGACTAGCGGGGGGGACAGATACGCAGTATTTT
CAISASMGLAGGTDTQYF
>NA|TRBV5-6|TRBJ2-1|NA
TGTGCCAGCAGCTTAACGGGACAAAAGAACAATGAGCAGTTCTTC
CASSLTGQKNNEQFF
>NA|TRBV6-4|TRBJ2-3|NA
TGTGCCAGCAGCCGGACCGGGACAAACACAGATACGCAGTATTTT
CASSRTGTNTDTQYF
>NA|TRBV2|TRBJ2-1|TRBD2
TGTGCCAGCAGCTTAGCGGGGCCAAGGGGCAATGAGCAGTTCTTC
CASSLAGPRGNEQFF
>NA|TRBV6-5|TRBJ1-1|NA
TGTGCCAGCAGTTACTCGAGCGAAAACACTGAAGCTTTCTTT
CASSYSSENTEAFF
>NA|TRBV5-3|TRBJ1-1|NA
TGTGCCAGAAGCCCTCCTGGGGAGGGGAACACTGAAGCTTTCTTT
CARSPPGEGNTEAFF
>NA|TRBV7-2|TRBJ2-2|NA
TGTGCCAGCAGCTCCGGGGGACGGGTCGGGGAGCTGTTTTTT
CASSSGGRVGELFF
>NA|TRBV4-1|TRBJ2-3|TRBD2
TGCGCCAGCTCGCCAGTGAGCGGGGGGGTCACAGATACGCAGTATTTT
CASSPVSGGVTDTQYF
>NA|TRBV4-3|TRBJ1-6|TRBD1
TGCGCCAGCAGCCAACGGACAGGGTATTTGAACTCACCCCTCCACTTT
CASSQRTGYLNSPLHF
>NA|TRBV2|TRBJ2-3|NA
TGTGCCAGCAGTGTCGAAGCACAGGGGGGGGATACGCAGTATTTT
CASSVEAQGGDTQYF
>NA|TRBV5-1|TRBJ2-7|NA
TGCGCCAGTACAGGGACCTACGAGCAGTACTTC
CASTGTYEQYF
>once|TRBV27|TRBJ1-4|NA
TGTGCCAGCGGCTATGGCCTAGGACAGCGAAATGAAAAACTGTTTTTT
CASGYGLGQRNEKLFF
>NA|TRBV7-9|TRBJ1-5|TRBD1
TGTGCCAGCAGCCCGACAGGGGGAATTGGCAATCAGCCCCAGCATTTT
CASSPTGGIGNQPQHF
>NA|TRBV11-2|TRBJ2-3|TRBD2
TGTGCCAGCAGCCAGGCACTAGCGAGAGATACGCAGTATTTT
CASSQALARDTQYF
>NA|TRBV28|TRBJ1-5|TRBD1
TGTGCCAGCAGTTTACACGGGACAGTTAGCAATCAGCCCCAGCATTTT
CASSLHGTVSNQPQHF
>NA|TRBV2|TRBJ1-5|NA
TGTGCCAGCAGTGGCCAGGAGAGGTACAATCTTCAGCCCCAGCATTTT
CASSGQERYNLQPQHF
>NA|TRBV11-3|TRBJ1-2|NA
TGTGCCAGCGCGGGATCTAACTATGGCTACACCTTC
CASAGSNYGYTF
>NA|TRBV2|TRBJ2-5|NA
TGTGCCAGCAGTCCGGACATCCAAGAGACCCAGTACTTC
CASSPDIQETQYF
>NA|TRBV5-1|TRBJ1-2|TRBD1
TGCGCCAGCAGCTTGGGGGGACAGGGTCAGGTCTACACCTTC
CASSLGGQGQVYTF
>NA|TRBV4-1|TRBJ2-1|TRBD1
TGCGCCAGCAGCCAAGACGGGACAGGGAATTCCTACAATGAGCAGTTCTTC
CASSQDGTGNSYNEQFF
>NA|TRBV5-1|TRBJ2-7|NA
TGCGCCAGCAGCTCCAGGGGAGGGTCTCCCTACGAGCAGTACTTC
CASSSRGGSPYEQYF
>NA|TRBV10-2|TRBJ2-2|TRBD1
TGCGCCAGCACAAATCTGGGACAGGGCAACACCGGGGAGCTGTTTTTT
CASTNLGQGNTGELFF
>NA|TRBV4-2|TRBJ1-6|NA
TGTGCCAGCAGCCAAGATCGCCAGGGCATAAGCTCCTATAATTCACCCCTCCACTTT
CASSQDRQGISSYNSPLHF
>NA|TRBV25-1|TRBJ1-1|NA
TGTGCCAGCAGTGAATTTCGCACAGTTAAACGGGGGGGAGCTTTCTTT
CASSEFRTVKRGGAFF
>NA|TRBV18|TRBJ2-1|TRBD2
TGTGCCAGCTCACCCCCGGGACTAGAGTACAATGAGCAGTTCTTC
CASSPPGLEYNEQFF
>NA|TRBV11-2|TRBJ2-1|TRBD2
TGTGCCAGCAGCCGAATGACTAGCGGACAGTACAATGAGCAGTTCTTC
CASSRMTSGQYNEQFF
>few|TRBV4-2|TRBJ1-6|TRBD1
TGTGCCAGCAGCCATCCCGGGACAGAAAATTCACCCCTCCACTTT
CASSHPGTENSPLHF
>NA|TRBV10-1|TRBJ2-3|NA
TGCGCCAGCAGTGAGTCAGCCAGGGGTGGCACAGATACGCAGTATTTT
CASSESARGGTDTQYF
>NA|TRBV19|TRBJ2-1|TRBD2
TGTGCCAGTAGCCCAGCGGGGTCCTACAATGAGCAGTTCTTC
CASSPAGSYNEQFF
>NA|TRBV28|TRBJ1-6|NA
TGTGCCAGCAGTTTAGCAGGGACCAGCTCCTATAATTCACCCCTCCACTTT
CASSLAGTSSYNSPLHF
>few|TRBV30|TRBJ1-6|NA
TGTGCCTGGAGGGGGATGGGGAATTCACCCCTCCACTTT
CAWRGMGNSPLHF
>NA|TRBV7-2|TRBJ1-3|NA
TGTGCCAGCAGCCCGCGAGGACAGAAGGGAAACACCATATATTTT
CASSPRGQKGNTIYF
>NA|TRBV6-4|TRBJ1-2|NA
TGTGCCAGCAGCAGTAGGGGCCAAGGCTACACCTTC
CASSSRGQGYTF
>once|TRBV11-2|TRBJ1-6|TRBD1
TGTGCCAGCAGCTTAGGGACAGGGTTGTACTTT
CASSLGTGLYF
>NA|TRBV5-4|TRBJ1-6|TRBD1
TGTGCCAGCAGCTTGGGGGGAACAGGGGGCCTACTCGGTTCACCCCTCCACTTT
CASSLGGTGGLLGSPLHF
>NA|TRBV6-4|TRBJ2-1|TRBD2
TGTGCCAGCAGTGCCCGACTAGCGGGAGGCACAAATGAGCAGTTCTTC
CASSARLAGGTNEQFF
>NA|TRBV19|TRBJ1-4|NA
TGTGCCAGTAGCCCGAGGAGGGTGGATGAAAAACTGTTTTTT
CASSPRRVDEKLFF
>NA|TRBV18|TRBJ2-3|NA
TGTGCCAGCTCACCACAGCTGGCAGATACGCAGTATTTT
CASSPQLADTQYF
>NA|TRBV5-8|TRBJ2-1|TRBD2
TGTGCCAGCAGCTCCCGACTAGCGGGAGCGATAGGGGAGCAGTTCTTC
CASSSRLAGAIGEQFF
>once|TRBV5-1|TRBJ2-1|NA
TGCGCCAGCAGCTTGGCGGGGGCGGTCTCCTACAATGAGCAGTTCTTC
CASSLAGAVSYNEQFF
>NA|TRBV5-6|TRBJ2-3|NA
TGTGCCAGCAGCGGGGACGCGTTGTTCACAGATACGCAGTATTTT
CASSGDALFTDTQYF
>NA|TRBV11-2|TRBJ2-1|NA
TGTGCCAGCAGCTTCGGGGGCCTCGTATACAATGAGCAGTTCTTC
CASSFGGLVYNEQFF
>NA|TRBV28|TRBJ1-3|NA
TGTGCCAGCAGCCCCCCCGGCTTCTCTGGAAACACCATATATTTT
CASSPPGFSGNTIYF
>NA|TRBV6-6|TRBJ1-6|NA
TGTGCCAGCGACAGTAACAGTAATTCACCCCTCCACTTT
CASDSNSNSPLHF
>once|TRBV2|TRBJ2-3|NA
TGTGCCAGCAGTGAAAGGGGGGTCCCTAGCACAGATACGCAGTATTTT
CASSERGVPSTDTQYF
>few|TRBV18|TRBJ2-7|TRBD1
TGTGCCAGCTCACCCTCGACAGGGGGCTACGAGCAGTACTTC
CASSPSTGGYEQYF
>NA|TRBV18|TRBJ1-6|NA
TGTGCCAGCTCACCAAGTGTGGCTACCTATAATTCACCCCTCCACTTT
CASSPSVATYNSPLHF